This T cell receptor beta chain was recorded in a study of blood T cells in healthy people across ages. General study points: Older individuals had lower TCR beta diversity per million T cells (the decline was roughly linear).

Using a J-beta primer mix together with a sample-barcoded 5' primer, a second PCR was run for roughly 6 to 11 cycles. MiXCR, run by TCRdb on the 5' RACE reads, gives a single entry per CDR3 protein. The data show 1.5 million to 2 million distinct CDR3 sequences, roughly 52% seen once. A note on this clonotype: The antigen remains unidentified.

Germline CDR1 DFQATT, CDR2 SNEGSKA (reference sequence). CDR3 length: 15 amino acids. Unmatched junction bases numbered 14, after V lost 5 bases and J lost 5 bases. Extracted total RNA amounted to at least 5.5 micrograms for each sample. The TCR originated in a middle-aged woman in good health. Input material: blood. The rearrangement uses TRBV20-1 and TRBJ1-2, with 7 bases aligning to TRBD1. The CDR3: CSAPDQGTAKYGYTF. The CDR3 DNA follows: TGCAGTGCTCCCGATCAAGGGACAGCAAAATATGGCTACACCTTC.